The clone carrying this T cell receptor (beta chain) was observed once. RNA transcripts gave rise to amplified TCR beta CDR3 regions. The HTBI set primed first-round TCR CDR3 RT-PCR. TCRdb re-called the multiplex PCR reads through MiXCR, storing one row per CDR3 protein. The sample contains around 700,000 distinct CDR3 sequences, roughly a sixth of which appear only once. This CDR3 comprises 17 residues. V dropped 2 bases and J dropped 4; count of bases not matched to a gene: 11. This sample was taken from a study of T cells in Graves' hyperthyroidism and ophthalmopathy. The chain recombines TRBV12-3 or TRBV12-4 with TRBJ1-3; TRBD1 agrees at 7 bases. This TCR came from a woman aged 45-59 years with Graves' hyperthyroidism that later progressed to Graves' ophthalmopathy. Specimen: blood. CDR3 amino acids: CASSLNLRGPQGNTIYF. The CDR3 DNA reads as TGTGCCAGCAGTTTAAATCTGAGGGGGCCCCAGGGAAACACCATATATTTT.